The clone carrying this TCR beta chain was seen many times. These data belong to a study of T cells in Graves' hyperthyroidism and ophthalmopathy. TCR beta CDR3 regions were amplified from RNA transcripts. TCR CDR3 regions were first amplified by RT-PCR with HTBI primers. TCRdb re-derived calls from the multiplex PCR reads in MiXCR, one entry per CDR3 protein. The sample has hundreds of thousands of distinct CDR3 sequences; about a sixth are singletons. The CDR3 is 16 amino acids. Trimming cost V 4 bases and J 8 bases; bases outside gene matches: 11. From germline, CDR1 is WSHSY and CDR2 SAAADI. Across 18 months, stable Graves' hyperthyroidism was marked by no progression to ophthalmopathy. PBMCs were derived from around 10 ml fresh peripheral blood.

The source of this sequence is a woman between 18 and 29 years old with Graves' hyperthyroidism. The chain uses TRBV10-2 and TRBJ2-1; TRBD2 aligns across 10 bases. Sequences were obtained from blood. CDR3 coding DNA: TGCGCCAGCAGTGGAAGCGGGGGGGCTTGGGTTGATGAGCAGTTCTTC. Translated: CASSGSGGAWVDEQFF.